These T cell receptor beta chains were read from a single sample in a study of T cells after yellow fever vaccination. TCRdb passed the 5' RACE reads through MiXCR, listing each CDR3 protein once. The data hold approximately 300,000 distinct CDR3 sequences, with about 6.6% observed a single time. The sample consisted of PBMCs, taken 35 to 50 days after the first yellow fever vaccination. These receptors originate from a man aged 18 to 30 who received the YFV17D yellow fever vaccine. The CDR3 runs from the conserved cysteine through the conserved F or W. A D gene is named only where the DNA matches it firmly. Some rows have no size entry. The others give once, few or many, or a class for an expanded clone.

CDR3 DNA: TGTGCCAGCAGCCAAGATTTAGGGGCCAACGTCCTGACTTTC
CDR3 protein: CASSQDLGANVLTF
D gene: NA
clone size: NA
V gene: TRBV14
J gene: TRBJ2-6

CDR3 DNA: TGTGCCAGCAGTTTGGGGGCAGGGGTTAATTCACCCCTCCACTTT
CDR3 protein: CASSLGAGVNSPLHF
D gene: NA
clone size: few
V gene: TRBV12-3/TRBV12-4
J gene: TRBJ1-6

CDR3 DNA: TGTGCCAGCAGCTCGGACAGGGGGGCCTACGAGCAGTACTTC
CDR3 protein: CASSSDRGAYEQYF
D gene: TRBD1
clone size: many
V gene: TRBV7-9
J gene: TRBJ2-7

CDR3 DNA: TGCAGCGTTGAAGATAATTTAGAGGGTCTGGTGACGGGGACCCAGTACTTC
CDR3 protein: CSVEDNLEGLVTGTQYF
D gene: NA
clone size: NA
V gene: TRBV29-1
J gene: TRBJ2-5

CDR3 DNA: TGTGCCAGCAGTTACTCGAAGTCTAATAATTCACCCCTCCACTTT
CDR3 protein: CASSYSKSNNSPLHF
D gene: NA
clone size: many
V gene: TRBV6-2/TRBV6-3
J gene: TRBJ1-6

CDR3 DNA: TGTGCCAGCAGCTTGGGGGCGGTTAGGTTCGCGGGCCAAAACATTCAGTACTTC
CDR3 protein: CASSLGAVRFAGQNIQYF
D gene: NA
clone size: few
V gene: TRBV7-8
J gene: TRBJ2-4

CDR3 DNA: TGTGCCAGCCATCCCGGTTATAGCAATCAGCCCCAGCATTTT
CDR3 protein: CASHPGYSNQPQHF
D gene: NA
clone size: many
V gene: TRBV12-3/TRBV12-4
J gene: TRBJ1-5

CDR3 DNA: TGCGCCAGCAGCTTCTCAGGGGAGGAAAAACTGTTTTTT
CDR3 protein: CASSFSGEEKLFF
D gene: NA
clone size: few
V gene: TRBV5-1
J gene: TRBJ1-4

CDR3 DNA: TGCGCCAGCAGCCAAGATGGGAACTCTGGAAACACCATATATTTT
CDR3 protein: CASSQDGNSGNTIYF
D gene: NA
clone size: NA
V gene: TRBV4-1
J gene: TRBJ1-3

CDR3 DNA: TGTGCCAGCAACACCGGGGGGGTTGGGAATACGCAGTATTTT
CDR3 protein: CASNTGGVGNTQYF
D gene: TRBD2
clone size: many
V gene: TRBV28
J gene: TRBJ2-3

CDR3 DNA: TGCGCCAGCAGCCCGGGCCCCGGCCCCCAAGAGACCCAGTACTTC
CDR3 protein: CASSPGPGPQETQYF
D gene: NA
clone size: NA
V gene: TRBV5-1
J gene: TRBJ2-5

CDR3 DNA: TGCGCCAGCAGCTTGGTGGTAGCTGAGATGGGCAATGAGCAGTTCTTC
CDR3 protein: CASSLVVAEMGNEQFF
D gene: NA
clone size: many
V gene: TRBV5-1
J gene: TRBJ2-1

CDR3 DNA: TGTGCCAGCAGTTTCAGCGACAGAATGAACACTGAAGCTTTCTTT
CDR3 protein: CASSFSDRMNTEAFF
D gene: NA
clone size: NA
V gene: TRBV12-3/TRBV12-4
J gene: TRBJ1-1

CDR3 DNA: TGTGCCAGCAGTAGAAAGTCTTTTGCGGGGGGAGATACGCAGTATTTT
CDR3 protein: CASSRKSFAGGDTQYF
D gene: TRBD2
clone size: NA
V gene: TRBV27
J gene: TRBJ2-3

CDR3 DNA: TGTGCCAGCAGCGTTGACAGCAACTATGGCTACACCTTC
CDR3 protein: CASSVDSNYGYTF
D gene: NA
clone size: NA
V gene: TRBV9
J gene: TRBJ1-2

CDR3 DNA: TGTGCCAGCAGCTTAGTAGAGGGGGGTTTGGTGGAGCCCTACAATGAGCAGTTCTTC
CDR3 protein: CASSLVEGGLVEPYNEQFF
D gene: NA
clone size: NA
V gene: TRBV11-2
J gene: TRBJ2-1

CDR3 DNA: TGTGCCAGCAGCTTGTTATCATCGTCGGAGACCCAGTACTTC
CDR3 protein: CASSLLSSSETQYF
D gene: NA
clone size: many
V gene: TRBV7-2
J gene: TRBJ2-5

CDR3 DNA: TGTGCCAGCAGCCTCTTTGTAGCGGGGGGGCGGGGGGCAGATACGCAGTATTTT
CDR3 protein: CASSLFVAGGRGADTQYF
D gene: TRBD2
clone size: many
V gene: TRBV11-2
J gene: TRBJ2-3

CDR3 DNA: TGCAGTGCTAGAGAACGAGGCCCAGATACGCAGTATTTT
CDR3 protein: CSARERGPDTQYF
D gene: NA
clone size: NA
V gene: TRBV20-1
J gene: TRBJ2-3

CDR3 DNA: TGTGCCAGTAGTACCCCCGGGGGCGCATCCTACGAGCAGTACTTC
CDR3 protein: CASSTPGGASYEQYF
D gene: NA
clone size: NA
V gene: TRBV19
J gene: TRBJ2-7

CDR3 DNA: TGTGCCAGCAGTTGGCGGGGGGAAGAGACCCAGTACTTC
CDR3 protein: CASSWRGEETQYF
D gene: TRBD2
clone size: NA
V gene: TRBV27
J gene: TRBJ2-5

CDR3 DNA: TGTGCCAGCAGTGTGGTCTCAGGGTCCTACGAGCAGTACTTC
CDR3 protein: CASSVVSGSYEQYF
D gene: NA
clone size: NA
V gene: TRBV6-1
J gene: TRBJ2-7

CDR3 DNA: TGTGCCAGCAGCCAAGATCCAGGGGGACAAGCTTTCTTT
CDR3 protein: CASSQDPGGQAFF
D gene: TRBD1
clone size: NA
V gene: TRBV3-1
J gene: TRBJ1-1

CDR3 DNA: TGTGCCAGCTCACCAGGGAACACTGAAGCTTTCTTT
CDR3 protein: CASSPGNTEAFF
D gene: NA
clone size: many
V gene: TRBV18
J gene: TRBJ1-1

CDR3 DNA: TGTGCCAGCAGCCAAGATCTGAAGACCCAGTACTTC
CDR3 protein: CASSQDLKTQYF
D gene: NA
clone size: many
V gene: TRBV4-2
J gene: TRBJ2-5

CDR3 DNA: TGTGCCAGCAGTGACACCAAAGAGACCCAGTACTTC
CDR3 protein: CASSDTKETQYF
D gene: NA
clone size: NA
V gene: TRBV25-1
J gene: TRBJ2-5

CDR3 DNA: TGTGCCACCGCGGCAGGGGGCGAAGAGACCCAGTACTTC
CDR3 protein: CATAAGGEETQYF
D gene: TRBD1
clone size: few
V gene: TRBV24-1
J gene: TRBJ2-5

CDR3 DNA: TGTGCCAGCAGCGTCCTAGCTGCCAACTATGGCTACACCTTC
CDR3 protein: CASSVLAANYGYTF
D gene: NA
clone size: few
V gene: TRBV12-3/TRBV12-4
J gene: TRBJ1-2

CDR3 DNA: TGTGCCAGCAGCTTAGAGACGAGACAGGGACTCGGTGAAAAACTGTTTTTT
CDR3 protein: CASSLETRQGLGEKLFF
D gene: TRBD1
clone size: many
V gene: TRBV7-8
J gene: TRBJ1-4

CDR3 DNA: TGTGCCAGCAGGAAGCGAGGGACAGGGGGCCTAGCCCAAGAGACCCAGTACTTC
CDR3 protein: CASRKRGTGGLAQETQYF
D gene: TRBD1
clone size: NA
V gene: TRBV27
J gene: TRBJ2-5

CDR3 DNA: TGCAGTGCCGCACGGAACACTGAAGCTTTCTTT
CDR3 protein: CSAARNTEAFF
D gene: NA
clone size: many
V gene: TRBV20-1
J gene: TRBJ1-1